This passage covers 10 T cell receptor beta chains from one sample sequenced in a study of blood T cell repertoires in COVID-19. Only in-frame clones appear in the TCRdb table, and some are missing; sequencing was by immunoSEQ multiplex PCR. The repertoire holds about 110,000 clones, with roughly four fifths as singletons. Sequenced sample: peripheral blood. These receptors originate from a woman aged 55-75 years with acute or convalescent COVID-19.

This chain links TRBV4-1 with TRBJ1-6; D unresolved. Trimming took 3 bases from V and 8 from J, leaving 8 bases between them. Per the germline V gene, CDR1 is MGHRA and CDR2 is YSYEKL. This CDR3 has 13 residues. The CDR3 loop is CASSQEVDSPLHF. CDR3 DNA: TGCGCCAGCAGCCAGGAGGTTGATTCACCCCTCCACTTT.

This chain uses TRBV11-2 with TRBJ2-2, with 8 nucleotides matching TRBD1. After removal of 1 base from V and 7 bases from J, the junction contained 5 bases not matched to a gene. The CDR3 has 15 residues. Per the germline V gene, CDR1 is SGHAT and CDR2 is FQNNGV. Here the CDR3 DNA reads TGTGCCAGCAGCTTAGGGACAGGGTCTGTCGGGGAGCTGTTTTTT. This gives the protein CASSLGTGSVGELFF. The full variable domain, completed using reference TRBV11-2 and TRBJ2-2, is EAGVAQSPRYKIIEKRQSVAFWCNPISGHATLYWYQQILGQGPKLLIQFQNNGVVDDSQLPKDRFSAERLKGVDSTLKIQPAKLEDSAVYLCASSLGTGSVGELFFGEGSRLTVL.

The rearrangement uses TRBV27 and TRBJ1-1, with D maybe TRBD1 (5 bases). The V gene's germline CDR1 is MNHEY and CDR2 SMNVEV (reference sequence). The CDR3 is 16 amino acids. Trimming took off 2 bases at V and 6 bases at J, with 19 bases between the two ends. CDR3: CASSLGGAQGSAEAFF. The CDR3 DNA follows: TGTGCCAGCAGTTTAGGAGGGGCGCAGGGATCTGCTGAAGCTTTCTTT.

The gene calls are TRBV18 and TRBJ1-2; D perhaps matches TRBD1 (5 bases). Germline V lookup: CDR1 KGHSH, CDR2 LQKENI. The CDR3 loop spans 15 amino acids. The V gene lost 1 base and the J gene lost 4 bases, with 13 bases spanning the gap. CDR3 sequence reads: CASSPRQGDLYGYTF. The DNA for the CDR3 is TGTGCCAGCTCACCACGCCAGGGCGACCTCTATGGCTACACCTTC.

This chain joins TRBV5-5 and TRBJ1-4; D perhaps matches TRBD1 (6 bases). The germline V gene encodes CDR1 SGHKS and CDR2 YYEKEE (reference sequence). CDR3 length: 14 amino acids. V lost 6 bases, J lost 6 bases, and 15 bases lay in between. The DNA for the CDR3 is TGTGCCAGCACCCGGGACAACTGGTATGAAAAACTGTTTTTT. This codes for CASTRDNWYEKLFF. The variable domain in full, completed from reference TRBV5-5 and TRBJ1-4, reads DAGVTQSPTHLIKTRGQQVTLRCSPISGHKSVSWYQQVLGQGPQFIFQYYEKEERGRGNFPDRFSARQFPNYSSELNVNALLLGDSALYLCASTRDNWYEKLFFGSGTQLSVL.

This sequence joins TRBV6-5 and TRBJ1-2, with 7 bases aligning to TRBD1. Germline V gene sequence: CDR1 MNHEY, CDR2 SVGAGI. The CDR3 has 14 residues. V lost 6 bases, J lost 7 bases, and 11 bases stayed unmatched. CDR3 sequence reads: CASSPDRVGGGYTF. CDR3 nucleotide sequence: TGTGCCAGCAGCCCCGACAGGGTAGGGGGTGGCTACACCTTC.

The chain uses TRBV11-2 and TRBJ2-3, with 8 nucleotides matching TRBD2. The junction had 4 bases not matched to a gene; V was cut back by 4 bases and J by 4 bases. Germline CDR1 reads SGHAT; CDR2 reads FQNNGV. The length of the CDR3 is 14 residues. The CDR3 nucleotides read TGTGCCAGCAGCTCCAGCGGGGGTTCAGATACGCAGTATTTT. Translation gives CASSSSGGSDTQYF.

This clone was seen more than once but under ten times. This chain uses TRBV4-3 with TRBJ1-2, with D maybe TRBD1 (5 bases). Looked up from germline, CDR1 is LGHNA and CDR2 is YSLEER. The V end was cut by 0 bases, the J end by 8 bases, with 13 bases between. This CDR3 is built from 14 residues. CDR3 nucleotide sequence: TGCGCCAGCAGCCAAGAAGTACAGGTTGAGGGCTACACCTTC. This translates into CASSQEVQVEGYTF.

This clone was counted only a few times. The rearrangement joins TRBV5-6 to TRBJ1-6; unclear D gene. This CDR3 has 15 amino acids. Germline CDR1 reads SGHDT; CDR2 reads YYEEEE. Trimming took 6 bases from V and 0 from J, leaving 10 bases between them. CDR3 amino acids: CASIPPSSYNSPLHF. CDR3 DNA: TGTGCCAGCATCCCCCCGAGCTCCTATAATTCACCCCTCCACTTT.

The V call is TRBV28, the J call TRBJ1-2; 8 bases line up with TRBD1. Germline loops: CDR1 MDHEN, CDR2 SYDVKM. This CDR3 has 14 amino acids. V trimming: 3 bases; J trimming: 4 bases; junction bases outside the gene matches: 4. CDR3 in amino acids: CASSLGQVSYGYTF. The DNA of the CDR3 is TGTGCCAGCAGTTTGGGACAGGTTTCCTATGGCTACACCTTC.